The TCR beta chain described here comes from a study of regulatory T cells in long-lasting Graves disease (TCRdb year 2021). As for the study more broadly: Persistent Graves' disease was defined as persistently positive TSH receptor autoantibodies together with antithyroid drug treatment for over 5 years. This study used TCR sequencing and RNA sequencing of peripheral blood to compare persistent Graves' disease patients against newly diagnosed Graves' disease patients. The study was conducted in China and was registered as a clinical trial. A total of some 35 samples underwent TCR sequencing, from about 13 patients with persistent Graves' disease and around 20 patients with newly diagnosed Graves' disease. In the clinical cohort, patients with persistent Graves' disease had used antithyroid drugs for an average of around ten years.

This sample's time point label indicates: persistent/refractory GD, antithyroid drugs over 5 years with positive TRAb. For both TCR sequencing and RNA sequencing, RNA was extracted from PBMCs in TRIzol. The diagnosis of Graves' disease was made according to American Thyroid Association guidelines. Recruitment of patients was carried out at an endocrinology department in Xi'an, China. Each patient gave about 9.1 milliliters of peripheral blood, collected in an EDTA anticoagulant tube. Ficoll Paque Plus density gradient separation was used to isolate PBMCs, and no further T cell sorting was done. An Agilent 2100 Bioanalyzer and agarose gel were used to check RNA quality, while a NanoDrop 2000 measured RNA concentration. Results the study describes overall, beyond this receptor: As a limitation, the authors acknowledged that the small sample size may reduce accuracy. Sequencing and analysis were restricted to the TCR beta chain. Patients with persistent disease shared more public clonotypes (fewer than 3,000) than newly diagnosed patients did (roughly 970). Because the primary lesion, thyroid tissue, could not be accessed, the study looked at peripheral blood alone. Preferential use of TRBV28, TRBJ1-2 and TRBJ2-5 was observed in persistent disease, whereas TRBV20-1 and TRBJ2-1 were favored in newly diagnosed disease. Compared with newly diagnosed patients, patients with persistent Graves' disease had lower TCR Shannon entropy and fewer highly expanded clones, which suggests clonal expansion.

Trimming takes 0 bases from V and 6 bases from J, and the germline ends sit 11 bases apart. From a lookup of the germline V gene, CDR1 and CDR2 are KGHSH and LQKENI. The CDR3 starts with the cysteine, ends with the phenylalanine, and has 14 residues. The DNA shown is the 42-base CDR3, in frame from base 1. Receptor libraries were prepared by multiplex PCR. The run used an Illumina HiSeq 4000. To build TCR beta libraries, CDR3 regions were amplified by Arm-PCR using iRepertoire HTBI primers. Gel purification was performed on PCR products prior to sequencing. On the study's bioinformatics: Gene usage analysis of CDR3 amino acid clonotypes used the roughly 60 TRBV and fewer than 15 TRBJ segments found across samples. COPE and FqMerger were used to merge the filtered high-quality paired reads into contigs. Contigs were aligned with BLAST to IMGT TRBV, TRBD and TRBJ reference genes, and CDR3 was defined per IMGT. Any clonotype with a frequency above 0.1% was classified as a highly expanded clone. Repertoire diversity was measured by Shannon entropy, and V-J evenness by the Gini coefficient. Clonotypes shared by more than one individual were considered public. Using fastp at Q25 and MiXCR, TCRdb reprocessed the public reads and kept productive beta chains. All rows with the same CDR3 protein become a single entry with the most common DNA and genes. For this entry, the V and J calls and clone size follow TCRdb and not the study's own pipeline. For this sample the table gives 700,000 or so distinct CDR3 sequences, of which approximately 29% were detected only once. The ten largest clonotypes hold around 40% of the sample.

A few counts support this clonotype. Its antigen specificity is not known. Nothing much larger sits one base from this clone, and base qualities are not available. The V and J genes are TRBV18 and TRBJ1-2; there is no confident call for the D gene. The sequence came from a female donor with Graves disease. Specimen: peripheral blood mononuclear cells (PBMCs), collected when the disease was refractory, from a patient treated with antithyroid drugs. Here the CDR3 is given as CASSPPSRPDGYTF. The nucleotides read TGTGCCAGCTCACCACCGAGCAGACCCGATGGCTACACCTTC.